Shown below are 26 T cell receptor beta chains from a single sample sequenced in a study of post-analysis software for immune sequencing data. Notes on the study in general: About five TRBV segments appeared more often in patients than in controls, and TRBV5-6, TRBV5-1 and TRBV20-1 were among these.

These TCRs are of unknown antigen specificity. TCR beta cDNA libraries included unique molecular identifiers. TCRdb ran MiXCR on the PCR reads and lists one entry per CDR3 protein. The table lists about 400,000 distinct CDR3 sequences, 30% to 45% of them singletons, with under 15% in the top ten. Specimen: blood. All receptors derive from a girl aged 5-17 years with multiple sclerosis.

This chain links TRBV12-3 or TRBV12-4 with TRBJ2-7; 9 bases fit TRBD2. Trimming took 6 bases from V and 2 from J; bases not matched to a gene: 2. This CDR3 has 13 residues. The CDR3 DNA sequence: TGTGCCAGCAGGACTAGCGGTACCTACGAGCAGTACTTC. Amino acid sequence: CASRTSGTYEQYF.

This clonotype was counted only a few times. The gene calls are TRBV14 and TRBJ2-5, with 8 bases that match TRBD1. Trimming cost V 0 bases and J 5 bases; bases outside gene matches: 11. There are 17 residues in the CDR3. Germline values: CDR1 SGHDN, CDR2 FVKESK. CDR3 in amino acids: CASSQDHSLRTGETQYF. The CDR3 DNA reads as TGTGCCAGCAGCCAAGACCATTCTCTCCGGACAGGGGAGACCCAGTACTTC.

CDR3 loop: CASGTGQDITYEQYF. The CDR3 nucleotides are TGCGCCAGCGGCACCGGGCAAGATATAACCTACGAGCAGTACTTC. This chain links TRBV5-1 with TRBJ2-7; D gene ambiguous. V was pared by 7 bases and J by 2 bases, with 19 bases between. The CDR3 loop spans 15 amino acids. Germline V gives CDR1 SGHRS, CDR2 YFSETQ.

In this sample, this clonotype turned up many times. The rearrangement joins TRBV27 to TRBJ1-2; D is possibly TRBD1 (5 bases). The CDR3 is made up of 15 amino acids. Trimming took 4 bases from V and 6 from J, leaving 18 bases between them. The germline gives CDR1 MNHEY, CDR2 SMNVEV (reference sequence). The CDR3, as DNA: TGTGCCAGCAGTTACCTGGGGCAGGGAGAGAATGGCTACACCTTC. It yields the protein CASSYLGQGENGYTF.

The chain is built from TRBV4-1 and TRBJ2-7, with D perhaps matching TRBD1 or TRBD2 (5 bases each). V gave up 0 bases and J gave up 2 bases, with 8 bases separating them. Germline CDR1 is MGHRA and CDR2 is YSYEKL. The CDR3 spans 14 residues. The CDR3 DNA reads TGCGCCAGCAGCCAAGATGAGGGGACCTACGAGCAGTACTTC. It codes for CASSQDEGTYEQYF.

The chain joins TRBV7-2 to TRBJ1-5, with 8 bases identical to TRBD1. Per the germline V gene, CDR1 is SGHTA and CDR2 is FQGNSA. The CDR3 contains 15 residues. V was clipped by 6 bases and J by 1 base; unmatched bases: 5. CDR3 coding DNA: TGTGCCAGCAGTTCCAGGGACAGGAGCAATCAGCCCCAGCATTTT. It codes for CASSSRDRSNQPQHF.

DNA of the CDR3: TGTGCCAGCAGACCAAGACAGGGGCACTCCTACGAGCAGTACTTC. Its translation: CASRPRQGHSYEQYF. The chain uses TRBV27 and TRBJ2-7; 8 positions agree with TRBD1. The V gene's germline CDR1 is MNHEY and CDR2 SMNVEV (reference sequence). There are 15 residues in the CDR3. The ends lost 6 bases at V and 0 bases at J; junction bases unmatched: 7.

This chain links TRBV6-2 or TRBV6-3 with TRBJ1-2; 12 bases are shared with TRBD1. With V trimmed by 5 bases and J by 2 bases, 9 bases remained unmatched. The CDR3 consists of 17 residues. CDR1 MNHEY and CDR2 SVGEGT come from the germline V gene. This CDR3 is CASSGAGTGGLNYGYTF. The CDR3 coding sequence is TGTGCCAGCAGTGGAGCCGGGACAGGGGGCTTAAACTATGGCTACACCTTC.

J is TRBJ1-1 and V is TRBV20-1, with D perhaps TRBD1 (6 bases). The CDR3 is 13 residues long. Deletions cut 7 bases from V and 5 bases from J, with 17 bases between. From germline, CDR1 is DFQATT and CDR2 SNEGSKA (reference sequence). CDR3 nucleotides: TGCAGTGTTTCCCTAGGGACATGGACTGAAGCTTTCTTT. This encodes CSVSLGTWTEAFF.

This clonotype has more than one count but fewer than ten. The chain links TRBV7-8 to TRBJ2-7, with 13 bases matching TRBD2. The CDR3 has 16 residues. Germline CDR1 and CDR2: SGHVS and FQNEAQ. Germline trimming cut 5 bases from V and 2 bases from J; bases unmatched to any gene: 6. CDR3 region: CASSRTSGGSAYEQYF. The CDR3 nucleotides read TGTGCCAGCAGCCGGACTAGCGGGGGTTCCGCCTACGAGCAGTACTTC.

The V and J genes are TRBV11-2 and TRBJ1-4; 10 nucleotides line up with TRBD1. The CDR3 is made up of 16 amino acids. CDR1 SGHAT and CDR2 FQNNGV come from the germline V gene. The ends lost 5 bases at V and 7 bases at J; junction bases unmatched: 10. The CDR3 is CASSQSPRTGGEKLFF. CDR3 in DNA: TGTGCCAGCAGCCAGAGCCCTAGGACAGGGGGTGAAAAACTGTTTTTT.

The chain has TRBV27 and TRBJ1-6; no reliable D call. The CDR3 is 13 amino acids. Deletions cut 6 bases from V and 7 bases from J, with 10 bases between. Germline V gene data show CDR1 as MNHEY and CDR2 as SMNVEV (reference sequence). The CDR3 region is CASRGFSNSPLHF. DNA of the CDR3: TGTGCCAGCAGGGGCTTTTCAAATTCACCCCTCCACTTT.

The CDR3 protein is CASSVSLGTGELFF. The CDR3 nucleotides are TGTGCCAGCAGCGTCTCGCTTGGGACCGGGGAGCTGTTTTTT. The chain carries TRBV9 and TRBJ2-2; D not certain. V lost 2 bases and J 5 bases, leaving 10 bases between the germline ends. Per the germline V gene, CDR1 is SGDLS and CDR2 is YYNGEE. The CDR3 spans 14 residues.

This chain connects TRBV6-5 to TRBJ2-7; D is possibly TRBD1 or TRBD2 (6 bases each). The CDR3 contains 13 residues. Trimming cost V 2 bases and J 6 bases, with 11 bases left between them. Per germline, CDR1 MNHEY and CDR2 SVGAGI. The CDR3 coding sequence is TGTGCCAGCAGTTACCGCGAGGGGGGCGAGCAGTACTTC. This encodes CASSYREGGEQYF.

The rearrangement uses TRBV12-3 or TRBV12-4 and TRBJ1-6; unclear D gene. This CDR3 has 13 residues. The V end was cut by 4 bases, the J end by 9 bases, with 10 bases between. The CDR3 sequence is CASSSLRTSPLHF. The CDR3 bases are TGTGCCAGCAGTTCCTTAAGAACTTCACCCCTCCACTTT.

This clonotype was observed a few times. The chain is built from TRBV7-2 and TRBJ1-5; no clear D. This CDR3 is built from 15 residues. The V gene's germline CDR1 is SGHTA and CDR2 FQGNSA. V lost 1 base and J 0 bases, leaving 7 bases between the germline ends. The CDR3 nucleotides read TGTGCCAGCAGCTTAGTGAGGGATAGCAATCAGCCCCAGCATTTT. Protein sequence: CASSLVRDSNQPQHF.

In regard to this clonotype: A much larger clone differs from this one at a single base, so this may be a read error. Here the CDR3 DNA reads TGTGCCAGCAGGTTACAGGGCACAGATACGCAGTATTTT. Its protein is CASRLQGTDTQYF. The chain combines TRBV6-5 with TRBJ2-3; the D gene is possibly TRBD1 (5 bases). The CDR3 totals 13 residues. The germline gives CDR1 MNHEY, CDR2 SVGAGI. V lost 6 bases to trimming and J lost 1 base, with 8 bases between them.

This clonotype was observed a few times. The V and J genes are TRBV20-1 and TRBJ2-3, with 9 bases matching TRBD2. CDR1 is DFQATT and CDR2 is SNEGSKA in the germline V gene (reference sequence). The CDR3 is 16 amino acids. Germline trimming cut 2 bases from V and 4 bases from J; bases unmatched to any gene: 10. The CDR3 DNA reads as TGCAGTGCTAGATTTGCGGGGGGGTCGTCACCAGATACGCAGTATTTT. Translated, it gives CSARFAGGSSPDTQYF.

The chain links TRBV9 to TRBJ2-1; 12 nucleotides match TRBD2. Germline V gene data show CDR1 as SGDLS and CDR2 as YYNGEE. The CDR3 contains 18 residues. The trim removed 2 bases at V and 6 bases at J, leaving 12 bases unmatched. The CDR3 region has the DNA TGTGCCAGCAGCGTGGGACATCGGACTAGCGGGGTTTTCAATGAGCAGTTCTTC. Its translation: CASSVGHRTSGVFNEQFF.

The chain couples TRBV7-8 to TRBJ2-3; 9 nucleotides match TRBD2. Germline trimming cut 5 bases from V and 1 base from J; bases unmatched to any gene: 7. The CDR3 consists of 16 residues. Germline V gene sequence: CDR1 SGHVS, CDR2 FQNEAQ. The CDR3 region has the DNA TGTGCCAGCAGCCTTACCCGACTAGCGGGCACAGATACGCAGTATTTT. Translating it yields CASSLTRLAGTDTQYF. Full variable domain (rest looked up from reference TRBV7-8 and TRBJ2-3): GAGVSQSPRYKVAKRGQDVALRCDPISGHVSLFWYQQALGQGPEFLTYFQNEAQLDKSGLPSDRFFAERPEGSVSTLKIQRTQQEDSAVYLCASSLTRLAGTDTQYFGPGTRLTVL.

This clonotype was found once. The chain links TRBV6-1 to TRBJ2-4; 7 bases line up with TRBD2. The CDR3 spans 17 residues. The germline V gene has CDR1 MNHNS and CDR2 SASEGT. V lost 1 base, J lost 1 base, and 7 bases stayed unmatched. CDR3 sequence: CASSEDVGRIAKNIQYF. The CDR3 coding sequence is TGTGCCAGCAGTGAAGATGTCGGGAGGATCGCCAAAAACATTCAGTACTTC.

The rearrangement links TRBV6-1 to TRBJ2-7; 11 bases map to TRBD1. The ends lost 8 bases at V and 6 bases at J; junction bases unmatched: 3. Germline CDR1 and CDR2: MNHNS and SASEGT. The CDR3 extends over 12 amino acids. CDR3 coding DNA: TGTGCCAGCGGGACAGGGGGAGTCGAGCAGTACTTC. Translated, it gives CASGTGGVEQYF.

A few counts support this clonotype. This rearrangement joins TRBV6-1 to TRBJ1-4; D possibly corresponds to TRBD1 (6 bases). The germline gives CDR1 MNHNS, CDR2 SASEGT. The CDR3 is made up of 18 amino acids. V shed 4 bases and J shed 4 bases, with 22 bases lying between them. The DNA for the CDR3 is TGTGCCAGCAGTGGAAGAGGAGTGAGAACAGGGCTTAATGAAAAACTGTTTTTT. This gives the protein CASSGRGVRTGLNEKLFF.

This clonotype appeared once. The chain has TRBV12-3 or TRBV12-4 and TRBJ1-3; 8 bases fit TRBD1. V shed 6 bases and J 1 base; nucleotides not matched to a gene: 2. This CDR3 has 14 amino acids. The CDR3: CASRWTGSGNTIYF. DNA of the CDR3: TGTGCCAGCAGATGGACAGGGTCTGGAAACACCATATATTTT.

The rearrangement joins TRBV6-2 or TRBV6-3 to TRBJ2-5; D remains ambiguous. Germline CDR1 reads MNHEY; CDR2 reads SVGEGT. The CDR3 has 14 amino acids. Trimming took 1 base from V and 4 from J, leaving 10 bases between them. The chain's CDR3 is CASSYLGFRETQYF. Here the CDR3 DNA reads TGTGCCAGCAGTTACTTAGGCTTCCGAGAGACCCAGTACTTC.

The chain has TRBV18 and TRBJ1-6, with a possible D match to TRBD1 (6 bases). CDR3 size: 14 residues. Trimming removed 4 bases from V and 10 bases from J, with 14 bases in between. Germline lookup yields CDR1 KGHSH and CDR2 LQKENI. CDR3 nucleotide sequence: TGTGCCAGCTCACTCTCAGGGGAGCGATCACCCCTCCACTTT. As protein: CASSLSGERSPLHF.